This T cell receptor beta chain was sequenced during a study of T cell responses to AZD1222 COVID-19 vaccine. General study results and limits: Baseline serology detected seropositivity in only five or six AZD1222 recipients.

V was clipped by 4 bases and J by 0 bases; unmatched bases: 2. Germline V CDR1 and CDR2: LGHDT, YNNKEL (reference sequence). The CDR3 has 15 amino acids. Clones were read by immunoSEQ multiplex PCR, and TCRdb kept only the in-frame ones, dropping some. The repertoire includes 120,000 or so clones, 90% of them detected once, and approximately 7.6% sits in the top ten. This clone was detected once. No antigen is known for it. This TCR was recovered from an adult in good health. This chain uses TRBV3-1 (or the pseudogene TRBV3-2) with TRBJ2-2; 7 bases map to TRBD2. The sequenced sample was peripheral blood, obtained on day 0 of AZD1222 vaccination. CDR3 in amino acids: CASSPGLANTGELFF. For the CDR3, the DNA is TGTGCCAGCAGCCCCGGACTAGCGAACACCGGGGAGCTGTTTTTT.